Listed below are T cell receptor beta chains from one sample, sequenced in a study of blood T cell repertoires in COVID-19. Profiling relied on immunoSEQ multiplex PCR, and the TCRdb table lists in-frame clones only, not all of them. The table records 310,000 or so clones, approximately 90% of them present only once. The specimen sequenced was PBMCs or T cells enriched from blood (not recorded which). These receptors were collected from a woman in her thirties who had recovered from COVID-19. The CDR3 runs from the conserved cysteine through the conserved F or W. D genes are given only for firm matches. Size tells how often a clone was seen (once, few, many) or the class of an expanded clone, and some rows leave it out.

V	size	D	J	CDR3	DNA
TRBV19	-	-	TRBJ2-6	CASSLLGGRDRRNSGANVLTF	TGTGCCAGTAGTCTACTGGGTGGGCGGGACAGAAGAAACTCTGGGGCCAACGTCCTGACTTTC
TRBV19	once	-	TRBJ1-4	CASTPSGDGEKLFF	TGTGCCAGTACTCCCTCGGGGGATGGAGAAAAACTGTTTTTT
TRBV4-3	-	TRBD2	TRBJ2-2	CASSSSGRGAGELFF	TGCGCCAGCAGCAGTAGCGGGAGAGGGGCCGGGGAGCTGTTTTTT
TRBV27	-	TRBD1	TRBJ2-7	CASSETGTSYEQYF	TGTGCCAGCAGTGAGACAGGGACCTCCTACGAGCAGTACTTC
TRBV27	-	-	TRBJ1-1	CASTITGNMNTEAFF	TGTGCCAGCACGATAACCGGGAATATGAACACTGAAGCTTTCTTT
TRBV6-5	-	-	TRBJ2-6	CAGESSGANVLTF	TGTGCCGGAGAGAGTTCTGGGGCCAACGTCCTGACTTTC
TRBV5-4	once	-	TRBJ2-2	CASSPRDPNTGELFF	TGTGCCAGCAGCCCCCGGGATCCCAACACCGGGGAGCTGTTTTTT
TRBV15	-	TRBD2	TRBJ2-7	CATSRGGLAGDYEQYF	TGTGCCACCAGCAGAGGGGGACTAGCGGGAGACTACGAGCAGTACTTC
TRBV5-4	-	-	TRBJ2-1	CASSLAHSAGEQFF	TGTGCCAGCAGCTTGGCCCATTCGGCGGGGGAGCAGTTCTTC
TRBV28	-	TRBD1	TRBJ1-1	CASSYRGTTEAFF	TGTGCCAGCAGTTACAGGGGGACCACTGAAGCTTTCTTT
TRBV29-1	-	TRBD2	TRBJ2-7	CSGGSSYEQYF	TGCTCCGGGGGGAGCTCCTACGAGCAGTACTTC
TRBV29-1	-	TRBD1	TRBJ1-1	CSVEQGARTEAFF	TGCAGCGTTGAACAGGGGGCACGAACTGAAGCTTTCTTT
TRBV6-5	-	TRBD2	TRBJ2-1	CASSYSRASGRNEQFF	TGTGCCAGCAGTTACTCGAGAGCTAGCGGGAGGAATGAGCAGTTCTTC
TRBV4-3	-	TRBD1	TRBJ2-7	CASSQDLRTGVYEQYF	TGCGCCAGCAGCCAAGATCTGAGGACAGGGGTCTACGAGCAGTACTTC
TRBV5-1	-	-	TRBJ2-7	CASSPWQGTPYEQYF	TGCGCCAGCAGCCCTTGGCAGGGAACACCCTACGAGCAGTACTTC
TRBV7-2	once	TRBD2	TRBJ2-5	CASSPMSSGGWETQYF	TGTGCCAGCAGCCCTATGTCTAGCGGGGGCTGGGAGACCCAGTACTTC
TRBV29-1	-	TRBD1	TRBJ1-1	CSVVDRANTEAFF	TGCAGCGTTGTGGACAGGGCGAACACTGAAGCTTTCTTT
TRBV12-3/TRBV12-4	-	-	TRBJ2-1	CASSLYIYNEQFF	TGTGCCAGCAGTTTGTACATCTACAATGAGCAGTTCTTC
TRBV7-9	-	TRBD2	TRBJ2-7	CASSASGKDEQYF	TGTGCCAGCTCGGCTAGCGGGAAAGACGAGCAGTACTTC
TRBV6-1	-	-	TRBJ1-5	CASSDINNQPQHF	TGTGCCAGCAGTGACATCAACAATCAGCCCCAGCATTTT
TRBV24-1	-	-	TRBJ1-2	CATSDNGARYGYTF	TGTGCCACCAGTGATAATGGGGCGAGGTATGGCTACACCTTC
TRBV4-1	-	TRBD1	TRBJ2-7	CASSQEPGQTYEQYF	TGCGCCAGCAGCCAGGAACCGGGACAGACCTACGAGCAGTACTTC
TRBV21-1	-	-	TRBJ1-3	CASSIRAWGQPGNTIYF	TGTGCCAGCAGCATCCGTGCGTGGGGACAGCCTGGAAACACCATATATTTT
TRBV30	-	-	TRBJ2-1	CAYTGLNNYNEQFF	TGTGCCTACACGGGACTGAACAATTACAATGAGCAGTTCTTC
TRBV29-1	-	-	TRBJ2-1	CSVEKLASSYNEQFF	TGCAGCGTTGAAAAACTGGCTAGCTCCTACAATGAGCAGTTCTTC
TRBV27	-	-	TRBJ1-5	CASSLSSGFNQPQHF	TGTGCCAGCAGTTTATCCTCCGGTTTCAATCAGCCCCAGCATTTT
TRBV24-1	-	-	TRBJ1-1	CATSDREWTEAFF	TGTGCCACCAGTGACAGGGAATGGACTGAAGCTTTCTTT
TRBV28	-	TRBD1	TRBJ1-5	CASRTGQGAQGGGNQPQHF	TGTGCCAGCAGGACGGGACAGGGGGCCCAAGGCGGCGGAAATCAGCCCCAGCATTTT
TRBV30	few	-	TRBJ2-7	CAWKGAPPPYEQYF	TGTGCCTGGAAAGGAGCGCCGCCCCCCTACGAGCAGTACTTC
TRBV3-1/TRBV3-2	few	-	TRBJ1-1	CASSQDISGGGIGAFF	TGTGCCAGCAGCCAAGATATCTCAGGAGGCGGGATTGGGGCTTTCTTT
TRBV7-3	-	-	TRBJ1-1	CASSLTGQNTEAFF	TGTGCCAGCAGCTTAACGGGACAGAACACTGAAGCTTTCTTT
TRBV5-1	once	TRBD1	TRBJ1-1	CASSLGQGLIMNTEAFF	TGCGCCAGCAGCTTGGGACAGGGGTTAATCATGAACACTGAAGCTTTCTTT
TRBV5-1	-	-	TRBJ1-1	CASSLAGNTEAFF	TGCGCCAGCAGCTTGGCAGGGAACACTGAAGCTTTCTTT
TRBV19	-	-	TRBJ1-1	CASSPLSGVKAFF	TGTGCCAGTAGCCCCTTGTCAGGTGTAAAAGCTTTCTTT
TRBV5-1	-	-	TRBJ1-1	CASSPLTRLGTEAFF	TGCGCCAGCAGCCCCTTAACGCGGCTGGGCACTGAAGCTTTCTTT
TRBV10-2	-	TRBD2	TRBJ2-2	CASSEGLAIFGELFF	TGCGCCAGCAGTGAGGGACTAGCGATCTTCGGGGAGCTGTTTTTT
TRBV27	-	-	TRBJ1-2	CASRLTGNYGYTF	TGTGCCAGCAGGCTTACAGGGAACTATGGCTACACCTTC
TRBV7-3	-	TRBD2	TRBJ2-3	CASSSTSGNTDTQYF	TGTGCCAGCAGCTCGACTAGCGGAAACACAGATACGCAGTATTTT
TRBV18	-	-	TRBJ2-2	CASSPDSAGELFF	TGTGCCAGCTCACCAGACAGCGCCGGGGAGCTGTTTTTT
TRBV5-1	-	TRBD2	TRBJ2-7	CASSLAGSGSRSGSYEQYF	TGCGCCAGCAGCTTGGCCGGTAGCGGGAGCCGAAGTGGCTCCTACGAGCAGTACTTC
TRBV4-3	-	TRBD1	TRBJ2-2	CASSQDGTANTGELFF	TGCGCCAGCAGCCAAGACGGGACAGCGAACACCGGGGAGCTGTTTTTT
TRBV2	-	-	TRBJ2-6	CAGSAGANVLTF	TGTGCCGGGAGCGCTGGGGCCAACGTCCTGACTTTC
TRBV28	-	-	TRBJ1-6	CASRTIKSSYNSPLHF	TGTGCCAGCAGAACGATCAAGAGCTCCTATAATTCACCCCTCCACTTT
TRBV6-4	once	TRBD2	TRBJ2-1	CASSDEGVAGNEQFF	TGTGCCAGCAGTGACGAAGGGGTAGCGGGAAATGAGCAGTTCTTC
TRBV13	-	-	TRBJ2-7	CASSTVPRDEQYF	TGTGCCAGCAGCACGGTCCCCCGGGATGAGCAGTACTTC
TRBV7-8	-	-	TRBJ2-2	CASSLAFGKTYPGELFF	TGTGCCAGCAGCTTAGCTTTCGGGAAGACATATCCCGGGGAGCTGTTTTTT
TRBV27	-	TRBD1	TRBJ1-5	CASSPQQGMGNQPQHF	TGTGCCAGCAGTCCGCAACAGGGGATGGGCAATCAGCCCCAGCATTTT
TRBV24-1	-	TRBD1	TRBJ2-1	CATSDSRGPYNEQFF	TGTGCCACCAGTGATTCTAGGGGGCCCTACAATGAGCAGTTCTTC
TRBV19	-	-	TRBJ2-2	CASSRGTVDGELFF	TGTGCCAGCTCCCGGGGGACAGTAGACGGGGAGCTGTTTTTT
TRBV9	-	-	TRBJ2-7	CASSVDPVTGVEQYF	TGTGCCAGCAGCGTAGATCCGGTAACGGGAGTCGAGCAGTACTTC
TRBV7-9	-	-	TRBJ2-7	CASSLYGGEQYF	TGTGCCAGCAGCTTATACGGGGGCGAGCAGTACTTC